A single sample is the source of the 26 T cell receptor beta chains below, sequenced in a study of metastatic and nonmetastatic thyroid tumors. Using MiXCR, TCRdb reanalyzed the PCR reads. The table has about 43,000 clones, approximately 10% seen once. Every patient was untreated before thyroid surgery. The sequencing input was blood. The receptors here all came from a female donor with papillary thyroid cancer or a benign thyroid nodule (not recorded which). Some clones in this sample may be carry-over from other donors' samples.

This clone was seen ten or more times. This chain links TRBV5-1 with TRBJ2-1; tentatively, D is TRBD2 (5 bases). The germline gives CDR1 SGHRS, CDR2 YFSETQ. The CDR3 consists of 13 residues. V lost 4 bases to trimming and J lost 7 bases, with 12 bases between them. CDR3 protein: CASSRRTGNEQFF. CDR3 coding DNA: TGCGCCAGCAGCCGGAGGACGGGGAATGAGCAGTTCTTC.

This clone appeared many times. This chain connects TRBV14 to TRBJ1-1; D call uncertain. CDR3 length: 14 residues. CDR1 is SGHDN, CDR2 FVKESK, per germline. The germline V and J ends were trimmed by 4 bases and 0 bases, with 9 bases remaining between them. The CDR3 nucleotides read TGTGCCAGCAGCCGATGGAAAATGAACACTGAAGCTTTCTTT. As protein: CASSRWKMNTEAFF.

Notes on this clone: Its ends do not fully match the called genes, so a read error is possible. The rearrangement uses TRBV5-1 and TRBJ2-1; 14 nucleotides agree with TRBD2. The CDR3 consists of 20 residues. Germline V gives CDR1 SGHRS, CDR2 YFSETQ. CDR3 in DNA: TGCCCCAGCAGCTTCTCCGGGACTAGCGGGAGACGTCTAGTCGGGAATGAGCAGTTCTTC. Its protein is CPSSFSGTSGRRLVGNEQFF. The full variable domain, its missing parts supplied by reference TRBV5-1 and TRBJ2-1, is KAGVTQTPRYLIKTRGQQVTLSCSPISGHRSVSWYQQTPGQGLQFLFEYFSETQRNKGNFPGRFSGRQFSNSRSEMNVSTLELGDSALYLCPSSFSGTSGRRLVGNEQFFGPGTRLTVL.

This clone was recorded many times. The chain joins TRBV7-8 to TRBJ2-7; D gene uncertain. The CDR3 length is 14 residues. Trimming cost V 1 base and J 2 bases, with 9 bases left between them. The germline V gene has CDR1 SGHVS and CDR2 FQNEAQ. CDR3 DNA sequence: TGTGCCAGCAGCTTAGTCGGCACCGCCTACGAGCAGTACTTC. Its translation is CASSLVGTAYEQYF.

In its sample, this clone was seen many times. The J gene is TRBJ2-1, the V gene TRBV5-1; 9 bases are a match to TRBD2. The V gene end was trimmed by 7 bases and the J gene end by 5 bases; junction bases not matched to a gene: 10. Per germline, CDR1 SGHRS and CDR2 YFSETQ. This CDR3 has 15 residues. The CDR3, as DNA: TGCGCCAGCCACAGCGGCGGGAGGGCCCACAATGAGCAGTTCTTC. This translates into CASHSGGRAHNEQFF.

V and J are TRBV6-4 and TRBJ2-3; D unresolved. V lost 6 bases and J lost 1, with 17 bases in between. Germline loops: CDR1 MRHNA, CDR2 SNTAGT. This CDR3 region has 16 residues. CDR3 coding DNA: TGTGCCAGCAGCCCCGGGTTGAGCTCTGGCACAGATACGCAGTATTTT. Protein: CASSPGLSSGTDTQYF.

This clone was seen repeatedly, ten times or more. The chain couples TRBV12-3 or TRBV12-4 to TRBJ1-2, with D tentatively TRBD1 (5 bases). The CDR3 length is 15 residues. The ends were cut back, 4 bases at V and 5 bases at J, with 17 bases in the middle. CDR3 bases: TGTGCCAGCAGTTGGGGCAGACGAATATTATATGGCTACACCTTC. This sequence encodes CASSWGRRILYGYTF.

The chain has TRBV11-3 and TRBJ2-1, with 9 bases aligning to TRBD2. Germline trimming cut 0 bases from V and 3 bases from J; bases unmatched to any gene: 18. This CDR3 has 21 residues. Germline V gene lookup returns CDR1 SGHNT and CDR2 YENEEA. The CDR3 DNA follows: TGTGCCAGCAGCTTAGATTCGTTTTCACTAGCGGGCACCAGAGACTACAATGAGCAGTTCTTC. Translating it yields CASSLDSFSLAGTRDYNEQFF.

J is TRBJ1-1 and V is TRBV6-1; 7 bases agree with TRBD1. Germline V gene sequence: CDR1 MNHNS, CDR2 SASEGT. The trim removed 6 bases at V and 5 bases at J, leaving 12 bases unmatched. There are 15 residues in the CDR3. The CDR3: CASRDRTGVLTEAFF. Here the CDR3 DNA reads TGTGCCAGCAGGGACCGGACAGGTGTCTTGACTGAAGCTTTCTTT.

In this sample, this clone turned up many times. The genes are TRBV9 and TRBJ2-7, with a weak D call TRBD2 (5 bases). V lost 0 bases and J 3 bases, leaving 10 bases between the germline ends. The germline CDR1 and CDR2 sequences are SGDLS and YYNGEE. The CDR3 has 14 amino acids. CDR3 in DNA: TGTGCCAGCAGCGTAGCCGGGGAGTTCTACGAGCAGTACTTC. It yields the protein CASSVAGEFYEQYF.

This clone turned up a few times. Possible read error: a much larger clone is one base away. Within the sample, other DNA sequences also encode this same CDR3. This chain joins TRBV24-1 and TRBJ2-7; 9 nucleotides line up with TRBD1. V shed 7 bases, J shed 4 bases, and the junction held 10 bases outside the gene matches. Germline V lookup: CDR1 KGHDR, CDR2 SFDVKD. The CDR3 totals 15 residues. CDR3 DNA: TGTGCCACCAGCGAACCAGGGACAGGGCAATACGAGCAGTACTTC. Its translation: CATSEPGTGQYEQYF.

Many counts were recorded for this clone. The rearrangement links TRBV6-2 or TRBV6-3 to TRBJ2-7; 8 nucleotides align to TRBD2. CDR3 length: 16 amino acids. J lost 5 bases, V lost 4 bases, and 13 bases had no gene match. CDR1 and CDR2 (germline): MNHEY, SVGEGT. In DNA, the CDR3 is TGTGCCAGCAGTTCCCGTCGGACTAGCCGGGCCAACGAGCAGTACTTC. Its translation: CASSSRRTSRANEQYF.

The sample holds a few counts of this clone. This may arise from a read error, as a much more abundant clone is one base away. The chain uses TRBV28 and TRBJ2-7; D unclear. The CDR3 totals 13 residues. Trimming stripped 8 bases from V and 2 bases from J, with 13 bases between. The germline V gene has CDR1 MDHEN and CDR2 SYDVKM. This chain's CDR3 is CASGKNGPYEQYF. The CDR3 bases are TGTGCCAGCGGCAAAAACGGGCCCTACGAGCAGTACTTC.

V gene TRBV11-2 combines with J gene TRBJ2-7; D might be TRBD2 (6 bases). The CDR3 has 15 amino acids. Germline V CDR1 and CDR2: SGHAT, FQNNGV. Trimming pared 0 bases from V and 2 bases from J, leaving 11 bases between. In nucleotides, the CDR3 is TGTGCCAGCAGCTTAGAAGGCGGGGCAACCTACGAGCAGTACTTC. Protein product: CASSLEGGATYEQYF.

This clone was recorded many times. The chain combines TRBV30 with TRBJ1-4; no firm D call. CDR1 and CDR2 from the germline V gene are GTSNPN and SVGIG (reference sequence). V dropped 5 bases and J dropped 4 bases, with 8 bases sitting between them. The CDR3 runs 12 residues. CDR3 DNA: TGTGCCTGGGACGGCCTTAATGAAAAACTGTTTTTT. Translation gives CAWDGLNEKLFF.

In this sample, this clone turned up many times. A much larger clone differs from this one at a single base, so this may be a read error. The chain is built from TRBV20-1 and TRBJ2-2; 7 bases agree with TRBD1. Germline V gives CDR1 DFQATT, CDR2 SNEGSKA (reference sequence). The length of the CDR3 is 16 residues. V lost 4 bases, J lost 3 bases, and 11 bases stayed unmatched. The CDR3 DNA follows: TGCAGTGCTAAATGCCTGGGCCAGGGGGACACCGGGGAGCTGTTTTTT. It translates to CSAKCLGQGDTGELFF.

This clone showed up many times. A much larger clonotype is one base distant, so this may be a read error. The V call is TRBV6-6, the J call TRBJ2-7, with 9 positions matching TRBD2. Germline CDR1 reads MNHNY; CDR2 reads SVGAGI (reference sequence). The CDR3 spans 16 residues. The CDR3 reads CASSYSIAGAPYEQYF. The CDR3 coding sequence is TGTGCCAGCAGCTACTCGATAGCGGGAGCCCCCTACGAGCAGTACTTC.

At least ten counts were recorded for this clone. This chain joins TRBV4-3 and TRBJ2-5; maybe TRBD2 (5 bases). The CDR3 is 13 residues long. The germline V gene encodes CDR1 LGHNA and CDR2 YSLEER. Trimming left V 1 base short and J 2 bases short, with 5 bases between. The CDR3 is CASSQGTQETQYF. DNA for the CDR3: TGCGCCAGCAGCCAAGGGACTCAAGAGACCCAGTACTTC.

This sequence joins TRBV7-2 and TRBJ2-7; D is possibly TRBD1 (5 bases). The germline V gene has CDR1 SGHTA and CDR2 FQGNSA. This CDR3 region has 15 residues. V was clipped by 5 bases and J by 6 bases, with 20 bases between them. The CDR3 bases are TGTGCCAGCAGCAGAGTTACAGGTACATTATTCGAGCAGTACTTC. Its translation is CASSRVTGTLFEQYF.

This clone was seen many times. The chain is built from TRBV20-1 and TRBJ2-7; TRBD1 agrees at 7 bases. Germline trimming cut 3 bases from V and 3 bases from J; bases unmatched to any gene: 8. Germline V gene lookup returns CDR1 DFQATT and CDR2 SNEGSKA (reference sequence). This CDR3 has 14 amino acids. The DNA for the CDR3 is TGCAGTGCTAGTAAACAGGGGTCCCACTACGAGCAGTACTTC. Encoded protein: CSASKQGSHYEQYF.

V is TRBV4-1 and J is TRBJ1-5; no clear D gene. Germline CDR1 MGHRA, CDR2 YSYEKL. V was clipped by 0 bases and J by 5 bases, with 5 bases between them. The CDR3 runs to 13 residues. CDR3 bases: TGCGCCAGCAGCCAAGAACATTATCAGCCCCAGCATTTT. It yields the protein CASSQEHYQPQHF.

This clone was counted many times. The chain carries TRBV7-9 and TRBJ1-1; TRBD1 matches 8 bases. The CDR3 loop spans 14 amino acids. Losses at the gene ends were 5 bases for V and 4 bases for J; bases not matched to a gene: 6. Per the germline V gene, CDR1 is SEHNR and CDR2 is FQNEAQ (reference sequence). CDR3: CASSPPDRATEAFF. The CDR3 bases are TGTGCCAGCAGCCCTCCGGACAGGGCCACTGAAGCTTTCTTT.

This clone was picked up many times. The genes are TRBV6-1 and TRBJ2-1; D unresolved. CDR1 and CDR2 from the germline V gene are MNHNS and SASEGT. The V end was cut by 8 bases, the J end by 4 bases, with 12 bases between. This CDR3 spans 13 amino acids. This CDR3 reads CASSTRAYNEQFF. For the CDR3, the DNA is TGTGCCAGCTCGACAAGGGCTTACAATGAGCAGTTCTTC.

V usage is TRBV3-1 and J usage is TRBJ1-2; D remains ambiguous. Trimming stripped 3 bases from V and 4 bases from J, with 12 bases between. CDR3 size: 14 residues. Germline CDR1 reads LGHDT; CDR2 reads YNNKEL (reference sequence). This CDR3 is CASSQASTRYGYTF. The CDR3 bases are TGTGCCAGCAGCCAGGCCTCTACTCGCTATGGCTACACCTTC.

This clone was detected ten times or more. This chain connects TRBV20-1 to TRBJ2-3; 10 bases match TRBD2. The CDR3 sequence is 15 residues long. Trimming took 5 bases from V and 4 from J; bases not matched to a gene: 9. Germline V lookup: CDR1 DFQATT, CDR2 SNEGSKA (reference sequence). DNA for the CDR3: TGCAGTGCTGTCAGTAGCGGGAGGATCCCAGATACGCAGTATTTT. It specifies CSAVSSGRIPDTQYF.

The rearrangement links TRBV13 to TRBJ2-7; 10 bases are a match to TRBD2. The CDR3 has 15 residues. CDR1 is PRHDT, CDR2 FYEKMQ, per germline (reference sequence). Unmatched junction bases numbered 3, after V lost 0 bases and J lost 4 bases. Written as DNA, the CDR3 is TGTGCCAGCAGCTTAGGTCTAGCGGGAGTGTACGAGCAGTACGTC. Its protein product is CASSLGLAGVYEQYV.